This record concerns one TCR beta chain sequence. The study drew participants aged roughly 18 to 89 years from about two dozen US areas. The recovered donors of Cohort 3 showed two negative PCRs, clearance, or symptom resolution. Sequencing used immunoSEQ multiplex PCR; TCRdb keeps in-frame clones, though not all of them. Of around 190,000 clones listed, approximately 84% were seen once; the top ten hold 3.2%. The sample comes from a study of blood T cell repertoires in COVID-19. Germline trimming cut 5 bases from V and 8 bases from J; bases unmatched to any gene: 6. CDR3 length: 14 residues. CDR1 and CDR2 (germline): SEHNR, FQNEAQ (reference sequence).

This sequence originates from a woman younger than 45 who had recovered from COVID-19. The sample comprised PBMCs or T cells enriched from blood (not recorded which). The V and J genes are TRBV7-9 and TRBJ1-4; the match to TRBD1 covers 9 bases. In DNA form, the CDR3 reads TGTGCCAGCAGCCCGACAGGGGGAATGGAAAAACTGTTTTTT. This encodes CASSPTGGMEKLFF.